The 22 T cell receptor beta chains in this list originate from one sample, sequenced in a study of shared clonotypes between healthy human individuals. TCRdb keeps only in-frame clones here, not all; method: immunoSEQ multiplex PCR. Here the sample spans fewer than 650,000 clones, around 78% being singletons. Sequenced material: PBMCs. The receptor set was obtained from a woman in her forties in good health. Some clones in this sample may be carry-over from other donors' samples.

About this clone: The likely explanation is a read error, given a far larger clone one base away. V gene TRBV25-1 combines with J gene TRBJ1-1; 7 positions match TRBD1. Germline V gene data show CDR1 as MGHDK and CDR2 as SYGVNS. The CDR3 has 13 residues. Here the CDR3 DNA reads TGTGCCAGCAGTCCCAGGGGGAACACTGGAGCTTTCTTT. Protein product: CASSPRGNTGAFF.

This clone showed up just a few times. The J gene is TRBJ2-1, the V gene TRBV7-9; 11 nucleotides align to TRBD2. The junction had 4 bases not matched to a gene; V was cut back by 2 bases and J by 7 bases. Germline CDR1 is SEHNR and CDR2 is FQNEAQ (reference sequence). This CDR3 has 15 residues. The CDR3 DNA follows: TGTGCCAGCAGCTTAACGGCTAGCGGGAGGAATGAGCAGTTCTTC. It codes for CASSLTASGRNEQFF.

This clone has just one count. J is TRBJ2-3 and V is TRBV4-3, with 10 bases aligning to TRBD2. After removal of 4 bases from V and 2 bases from J, the junction contained 6 bases not matched to a gene. The CDR3 runs 16 residues. The germline V gene has CDR1 LGHNA and CDR2 YSLEER. CDR3 sequence reads: CASSRWTSGNTDTQYF. CDR3 coding DNA: TGCGCCAGCAGCCGTTGGACTAGCGGTAACACAGATACGCAGTATTTT.

The chain employs TRBV5-1 and TRBJ2-7, with 9 bases that match TRBD1. The CDR3 is made up of 15 amino acids. V shed 4 bases and J 4 bases; nucleotides not matched to a gene: 9. Per germline, CDR1 SGHRS and CDR2 YFSETQ. For the CDR3, the DNA is TGCGCCAGCAGCGATCCACAGGGGGCGATGTACGAGCAGTACTTC. As protein: CASSDPQGAMYEQYF. Full variable domain (missing parts from reference TRBV5-1 and TRBJ2-7): KAGVTQTPRYLIKTRGQQVTLSCSPISGHRSVSWYQQTPGQGLQFLFEYFSETQRNKGNFPGRFSGRQFSNSRSEMNVSTLELGDSALYLCASSDPQGAMYEQYFGPGTRLTVT.

The chain couples TRBV11-2 to TRBJ2-1; 7 bases are shared with TRBD2. Germline values: CDR1 SGHAT, CDR2 FQNNGV. V was clipped by 1 base and J by 2 bases; unmatched bases: 2. The CDR3 spans 15 residues. The CDR3 loop is CASSLASGAYNEQFF. CDR3 DNA sequence: TGTGCCAGCAGCTTAGCCAGCGGGGCCTACAATGAGCAGTTCTTC.

J is TRBJ2-3 and V is TRBV6-1; D is uncertain. Germline V gives CDR1 MNHNS, CDR2 SASEGT. The CDR3 extends over 12 amino acids. Trimming removed 7 bases at V and 3 bases at J, with 8 bases between. The CDR3: CASTYSTDTQYF. CDR3 sequence (DNA): TGTGCCAGCACCTACAGTACAGATACGCAGTATTTT.

The chain recombines TRBV6-5 with TRBJ1-1; 7 positions match TRBD1. CDR1 and CDR2 from the germline V gene are MNHEY and SVGAGI. Unmatched junction bases numbered 4, after V lost 5 bases and J lost 4 bases. The CDR3 runs 13 residues. The CDR3: CASSGGTVTEAFF. The CDR3 DNA reads as TGTGCCAGCAGTGGAGGGACAGTCACTGAAGCTTTCTTT.

This clone was counted a single time. The V and J genes are TRBV15 and TRBJ2-6; TRBD2 is a possible D gene (5 bases). The V and J ends lost 8 bases and 0 bases respectively, with 14 bases between them. This CDR3 contains 16 residues. Germline assignment: CDR1 LNHNV and CDR2 YYDKDF (reference sequence). Here the CDR3 reads CATRPLDYSGANVLTF. The CDR3 region has the DNA TGTGCCACCCGTCCCCTAGACTACTCTGGGGCCAACGTCCTGACTTTC.

V gene TRBV27 combines with J gene TRBJ1-2; D unclear. Germline V gene lookup returns CDR1 MNHEY and CDR2 SMNVEV (reference sequence). V was cut by 5 bases and J by 4 bases, with 11 bases left in between. This CDR3 comprises 13 residues. CDR3 residues: CASSPRDPYGYTF. DNA for the CDR3: TGTGCCAGCAGTCCTCGAGACCCCTATGGCTACACCTTC.

V and J are TRBV28 and TRBJ1-1, with D possibly being TRBD1 (6 bases). There are 19 residues in the CDR3. Germline CDR1 reads MDHEN; CDR2 reads SYDVKM. Between the trimmed V and J ends, which lost 0 bases and 4 bases, there was a span of 24 bases. The DNA of the CDR3 is TGTGCCAGCAGTTTATGGTTTTCGTCGGGGAAGGGACATTCCACTGAAGCTTTCTTT. Its protein product is CASSLWFSSGKGHSTEAFF. Variable domain in full (rest from reference TRBV28 and TRBJ1-1): DVKVTQSSRYLVKRTGEKVFLECVQDMDHENMFWYRQDPGLGLRLIYFSYDVKMKEKGDIPEGYSVSREKKERFSLILESASTNQTSMYLCASSLWFSSGKGHSTEAFFGQGTRLTVV.

With regard to this clone: The identical CDR3 is also encoded by other nucleotide sequences in the sample. This chain connects TRBV6-5 to TRBJ1-4, with 8 bases that match TRBD1. This CDR3 has 15 amino acids. The germline gives CDR1 MNHEY, CDR2 SVGAGI. Trimming removed 5 bases from V and 7 bases from J; junction bases left unmatched: 9. The CDR3 reads CASSQGQGALEKLFF. The CDR3 coding sequence is TGTGCCAGCAGTCAGGGGCAGGGGGCGCTTGAAAAACTGTTTTTT.

J is TRBJ1-2 and V is TRBV7-2, with TRBD1 identical over 7 bases. Germline CDR1 is SGHTA and CDR2 is FQGNSA. This CDR3 region has 13 residues. V gave up 4 bases and J gave up 3 bases; unmatched junction bases: 2. The CDR3 sequence: CASSSGTDYGYTF. As DNA, the CDR3 is TGTGCCAGCAGCTCCGGGACAGACTATGGCTACACCTTC.

V gene TRBV2 combines with J gene TRBJ1-5; 8 bases align to TRBD1. The CDR3 is 14 residues long. After removal of 6 bases from V and 10 bases from J, the junction contained 11 bases not matched to a gene. Germline assignment: CDR1 SNHLY and CDR2 FYNNEI. The CDR3 nucleotides read TGTGCCAGCAGGGACGACAGGGGAGCTGGCCCCCAGCATTTT. Translated, it gives CASRDDRGAGPQHF.

The V call is TRBV30, the J call TRBJ2-7; D ambiguous. The V gene's germline CDR1 is GTSNPN and CDR2 SVGIG (reference sequence). The ends were cut back, 2 bases at V and 8 bases at J, with 16 bases in the middle. The CDR3 consists of 13 residues. The CDR3 coding sequence is TGTGCCTGGAGTCAAGGAACGGATACGAAGCAGTACTTC. Amino acid sequence: CAWSQGTDTKQYF.

On this clone itself: The sample contains more than one DNA sequence encoding this CDR3. The chain combines TRBV7-2 with TRBJ2-5; TRBD1 aligns across 7 bases. Germline CDR1 and CDR2: SGHTA and FQGNSA. This CDR3 contains 14 residues. Trimming cost V 5 bases and J 5 bases; bases outside gene matches: 8. The CDR3 loop reads CASSPRQGSETQYF. The CDR3 DNA reads TGTGCCAGCAGCCCACGACAGGGCTCGGAGACCCAGTACTTC.

The chain is built from TRBV29-1 and TRBJ2-1; D is unresolved. Germline V CDR1 and CDR2: SQVTM, ANQGSEA. V dropped 7 bases and J dropped 7 bases, with 14 bases sitting between them. The CDR3 is 12 residues long. The DNA of the CDR3 is TGCAGCGCTGACCTCCCCAGTAATGAGCAGTTCTTC. Its protein is CSADLPSNEQFF.

This clone has ten or more counts. Other nucleotide sequences from this sample produce the same CDR3. The chain recombines TRBV30 with TRBJ2-1, with 14 bases identical to TRBD2. The junction had 3 bases not matched to a gene; V was cut back by 0 bases and J by 11 bases. Per the germline V gene, CDR1 is GTSNPN and CDR2 is SVGIG (reference sequence). The CDR3 length is 14 residues. The CDR3 protein is CAWSVGTSGGKQFF. The CDR3 coding sequence is TGTGCCTGGAGTGTCGGGACTAGCGGGGGTAAGCAGTTCTTC. Full variable domain (missing parts from reference TRBV30 and TRBJ2-1): SQTIHQWPATLVQPVGSPLSLECTVEGTSNPNLYWYRQAAGRGLQLLFYSVGIGQISSEVPQNLSASRPQDRQFILSSKKLLLSDSGFYLCAWSVGTSGGKQFFGPGTRLTVL.

Of note for this clone: A far larger clone differs by one base, so this is likely a read error. This sample also contains other DNA sequences that code for the same CDR3. V usage is TRBV10-2 and J usage is TRBJ1-2, with TRBD1 as a possible D gene (5 bases). This CDR3 contains 16 residues. CDR1 is WSHSY, CDR2 SAAADI, per germline. The CDR3 here is CASSEGTDRSNYGYTF. CDR3 nucleotide sequence: TGCGCCAGCAGTGAAGGGACTGACCGTTCTAACTATGGCTACACTTTC.

The CDR3: CASSPQAGHLTSTDTQYF. The CDR3 nucleotides are TGCGCCAGCAGCCCCCAAGCGGGCCACCTTACTAGCACAGATACGCAGTATTTT. The chain links TRBV4-3 to TRBJ2-3; D may be TRBD2 (6 bases). The CDR3 loop spans 18 amino acids. V dropped 4 bases and J dropped 0 bases, with 20 bases sitting between them. CDR1 is LGHNA, CDR2 YSLEER, per germline.

This clone was detected only once. The chain links TRBV2 to TRBJ2-6, with D uncertain. V shed 4 bases and J shed 0 bases, with 4 bases lying between them. From germline, CDR1 is SNHLY and CDR2 FYNNEI. The length of the CDR3 is 14 residues. The CDR3 sequence is CASSASSGANVLTF. CDR3 bases: TGTGCCAGCAGTGCGTCCTCTGGGGCCAACGTCCTGACTTTC.

This clone occurred a few times. The chain recombines TRBV13 with TRBJ1-2; TRBD1 is a possible D gene (6 bases). The CDR3 is 13 amino acids. Trimming took off 4 bases at V and 5 bases at J, with 11 bases between the two ends. Germline CDR1 and CDR2: PRHDT and FYEKMQ (reference sequence). The CDR3: CASSSRGGYGYTF. The CDR3 DNA reads TGTGCCAGCAGCTCCAGGGGAGGATATGGCTACACCTTC.

This rearrangement joins TRBV13 to TRBJ2-1; 7 bases align to TRBD2. The CDR3 contains 14 residues. Germline V CDR1 and CDR2: PRHDT, FYEKMQ (reference sequence). V dropped 3 bases and J dropped 6; count of bases not matched to a gene: 5. The CDR3 region is CASSFTSVFNEQFF. The CDR3 DNA follows: TGTGCCAGCAGCTTCACTAGCGTTTTCAATGAGCAGTTCTTC.